This T cell receptor (beta chain) is from a study of T cell responses to AZD1222 COVID-19 vaccine. Turning to the study itself: Pooled in the analysis were second doses at about 4 or about 12 weeks.

Produced via immunoSEQ multiplex PCR; TCRdb's table is partial and in-frame only. The sample comprises tens of thousands of clones, approximately 85% of which are singletons, and 5.4% rests with the top ten. Study-wide results and caveats: Spike-specific TCR repertoires showed rising breadth and depth after two AZD1222 doses. The study sampled repertoires only after the peak T cell response. Per reports, nearly half of all spike-specific TCRs target regions that are unmutated in variants.

To note about this clone: What it binds is not known.

The CDR3 extends over 13 amino acids. In germline, CDR1 is LGHNT, CDR2 FRNRAP. Trimming removed 6 bases at V and 6 bases at J, with 12 bases between. The rearrangement uses TRBV12-5 and TRBJ2-1; weak D call: TRBD2 (6 bases). The sequences come from peripheral blood, collected on day 0 of AZD1222 vaccination. The receptor was isolated from an adult in good health. The CDR3 loop is CASGVGLANEQFF. The CDR3 coding sequence is TGTGCTAGTGGCGTGGGACTCGCCAATGAGCAGTTCTTC.